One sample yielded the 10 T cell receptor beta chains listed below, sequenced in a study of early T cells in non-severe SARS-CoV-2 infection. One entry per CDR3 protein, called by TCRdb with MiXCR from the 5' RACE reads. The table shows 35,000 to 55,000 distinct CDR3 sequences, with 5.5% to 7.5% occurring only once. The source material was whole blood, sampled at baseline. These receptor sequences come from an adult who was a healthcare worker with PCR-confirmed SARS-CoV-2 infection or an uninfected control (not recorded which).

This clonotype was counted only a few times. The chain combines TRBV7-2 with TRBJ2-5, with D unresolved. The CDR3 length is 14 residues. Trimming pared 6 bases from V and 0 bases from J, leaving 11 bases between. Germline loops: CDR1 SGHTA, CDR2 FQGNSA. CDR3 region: CASSPTWDQETQYF. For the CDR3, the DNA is TGTGCCAGCAGTCCCACCTGGGACCAAGAGACCCAGTACTTC.

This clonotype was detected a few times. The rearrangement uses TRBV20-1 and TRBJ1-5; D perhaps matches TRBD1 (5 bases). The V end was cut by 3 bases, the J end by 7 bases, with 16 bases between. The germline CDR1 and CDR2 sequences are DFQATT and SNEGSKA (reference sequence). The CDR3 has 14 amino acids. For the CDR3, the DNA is TGCAGTGCTAGCCCCGGGGCCATGAGGCAGCCCCAGCATTTT. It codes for CSASPGAMRQPQHF.

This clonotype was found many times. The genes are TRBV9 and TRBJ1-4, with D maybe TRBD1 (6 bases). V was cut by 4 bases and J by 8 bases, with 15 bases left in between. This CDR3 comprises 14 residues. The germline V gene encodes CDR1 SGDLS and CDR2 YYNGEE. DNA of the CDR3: TGTGCCAGCAGCCAATCACAGGGTTTCGAAAAACTGTTTTTT. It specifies CASSQSQGFEKLFF.

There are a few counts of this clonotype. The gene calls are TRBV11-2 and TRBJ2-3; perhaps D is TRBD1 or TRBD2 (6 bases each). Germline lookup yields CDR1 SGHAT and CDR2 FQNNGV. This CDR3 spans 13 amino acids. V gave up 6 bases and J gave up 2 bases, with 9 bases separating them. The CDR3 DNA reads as TGTGCCAGCAGTCGGGGGCACACAGATACGCAGTATTTT. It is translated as CASSRGHTDTQYF. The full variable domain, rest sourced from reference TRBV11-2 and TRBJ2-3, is EAGVAQSPRYKIIEKRQSVAFWCNPISGHATLYWYQQILGQGPKLLIQFQNNGVVDDSQLPKDRFSAERLKGVDSTLKIQPAKLEDSAVYLCASSRGHTDTQYFGPGTRLTVL.

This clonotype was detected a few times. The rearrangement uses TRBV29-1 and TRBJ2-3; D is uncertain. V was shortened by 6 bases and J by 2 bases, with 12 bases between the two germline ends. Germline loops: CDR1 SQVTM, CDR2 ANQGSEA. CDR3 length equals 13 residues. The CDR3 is CSVHGSATDTQYF. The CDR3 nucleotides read TGCAGCGTCCATGGGTCCGCCACAGATACGCAGTATTTT.

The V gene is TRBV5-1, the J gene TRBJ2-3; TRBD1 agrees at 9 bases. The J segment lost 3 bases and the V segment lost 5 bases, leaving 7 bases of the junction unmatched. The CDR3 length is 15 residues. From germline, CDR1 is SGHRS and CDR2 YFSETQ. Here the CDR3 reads CASRRAGTGTDTQYF. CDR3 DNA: TGCGCCAGCAGGAGGGCCGGGACAGGGACAGATACGCAGTATTTT.

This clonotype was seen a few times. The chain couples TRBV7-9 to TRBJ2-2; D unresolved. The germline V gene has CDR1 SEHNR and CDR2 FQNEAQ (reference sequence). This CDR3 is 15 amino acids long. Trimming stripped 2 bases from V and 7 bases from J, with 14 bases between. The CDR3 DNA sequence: TGTGCCAGCAGCTTATTCAAGGGATCGGACGGGGAGCTGTTTTTT. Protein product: CASSLFKGSDGELFF.

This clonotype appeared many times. The DNA for the CDR3 is TGTGCCAGCAGCGTAGAAGGACAGGGGGGCGGCTACACCTTC. Translated: CASSVEGQGGGYTF. The genes are TRBV9 and TRBJ1-2, with 10 bases aligning to TRBD1. The CDR3 contains 14 residues. CDR1 SGDLS and CDR2 YYNGEE come from the germline V gene. The V gene end was trimmed by 0 bases and the J gene end by 8 bases; junction bases not matched to a gene: 4.

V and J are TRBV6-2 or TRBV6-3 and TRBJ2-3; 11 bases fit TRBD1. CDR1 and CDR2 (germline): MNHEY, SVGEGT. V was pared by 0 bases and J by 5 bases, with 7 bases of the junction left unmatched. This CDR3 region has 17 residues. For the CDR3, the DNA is TGTGCCAGCAGTTACTCGAAGGACAGGGGGCGCGGAGATACGCAGTATTTT. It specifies CASSYSKDRGRGDTQYF.

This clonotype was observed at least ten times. The CDR3 loop is CASSLPPPYRGCF. DNA for the CDR3: TGTGCCAGCAGCCTCCCGCCGCCTTACAGGGGATGTTTT. The rearrangement links TRBV21-1 to TRBJ2-3; TRBD1, the table's D call, was not compared with the DNA. TRBV21-1 is marked as a pseudogene. CDR3 size: 13 residues.